This T cell receptor (beta chain) appears in the sequencing data of a study of CD8 T cells in Susac syndrome. Peripheral blood CD8+ and CD4+ T cells were profiled by TCR beta sequencing. Both CD4+ and CD8+ T cells were negatively isolated, and TEMRA cells underwent FACS enrichment. With random hexamers, about 0.45 to 1 ug RNA was reverse transcribed. A multiplex approach, immunoSEQ multiplex PCR, amplified TCR beta CDR3 across 54 Vbeta and 13 Jbeta. TCRdb called the immunoSEQ multiplex PCR reads again in MiXCR, with one record for every CDR3 protein. Here the sample spans under 550,000 distinct CDR3 sequences, about 85% being singletons. V gave up 1 base and J gave up 1 base, with 10 bases separating them. CDR1 is MNHEY and CDR2 is SMNVEV in the germline V gene (reference sequence). The length of the CDR3 is 15 residues.

Sequencing was performed on CD8+ T cells from PBMCs. The clonotype comes from a human donor with multiple sclerosis. This sequence joins TRBV27 and TRBJ1-1, with D possibly TRBD1 on 6 matching bases. This CDR3 reads CASSLFGGPNTEAFF. The CDR3 nucleotides read TGTGCCAGCAGTTTATTCGGGGGGCCGAACACTGAAGCTTTCTTT.